Listed below are T cell receptor beta chains from one sample, sequenced in a study of shared clonotypes between healthy human individuals. Libraries were prepared by immunoSEQ multiplex PCR; TCRdb keeps only in-frame clonotypes and omits some of them. The table lists 550,000 to 650,000 clones, about 96% of them singletons, with 0.11% in the top ten. The sequencing input was naive CD8+ T cells sorted from blood. The receptors here all came from a woman aged 25 to 39 in good health. Both conserved end residues are part of each CDR3. Only part of the rows carry a size: once, few, many, or a class if the clone is expanded.

J: TRBJ2-7
V: TRBV27
size: .
CDR3: CASSPGPSGYEQYF

J: TRBJ2-2
V: TRBV7-9
size: .
CDR3: CAATGGKTGELFF

J: TRBJ2-7
V: TRBV27
size: .
CDR3: CASSPGAPEQYF

J: TRBJ2-5
V: TRBV6-5
size: .
CDR3: CASSWSEPYQETQYF

J: TRBJ2-5
V: TRBV5-1
size: .
CDR3: CASSLEGGFPETQYF

J: TRBJ2-7
V: TRBV29-1
size: .
CDR3: CSVEDGQEVEQYF

J: .
V: TRBV28
size: .
CDR3: CASTKQGRSYEQYF

J: TRBJ2-1
V: TRBV14
size: .
CDR3: CASSQEDSGRRFYNEQFF

J: TRBJ2-7
V: TRBV28
size: .
CDR3: CASSLTIGDENYEQYF

J: TRBJ2-7
V: TRBV28
size: .
CDR3: CASSFWGSYEQYF

J: TRBJ2-7
V: TRBV30
size: once
CDR3: CAWSRDDTDWDSYEQYF

J: TRBJ1-4
V: TRBV13
size: .
CDR3: CASSLAAGAEEKLFF

J: TRBJ1-2
V: TRBV9
size: few
CDR3: CASSRGQGMPSYGYTF

J: TRBJ1-6
V: TRBV2
size: .
CDR3: CASRLGQGAVRSPLHF

J: TRBJ2-3
V: TRBV30
size: .
CDR3: CAWSVLTDTQYF

J: TRBJ1-5
V: TRBV4-1
size: .
CDR3: CASSQGGTGVQPQHF

J: TRBJ1-1
V: TRBV6-5
size: once
CDR3: CASSYLRGNTEAFF

J: TRBJ2-5
V: TRBV5-6
size: .
CDR3: CASSPDGTGETQYF

J: TRBJ1-2
V: TRBV7-9
size: .
CDR3: CATSTGNAYGYTF

J: TRBJ1-2
V: TRBV28
size: .
CDR3: CASSSSNYGYTF

J: TRBJ2-1
V: TRBV29-1
size: .
CDR3: CSVEDLSNEQFF